This paragraph covers one T cell receptor beta chain sequence. While the first cohort had over 650 subjects, the donors belonged to the separate validation cohort of 100 to 150 subjects. The data originate from a study of cytomegalovirus exposure and HLA in healthy donors. The trim removed 3 bases at V and 7 bases at J, leaving 9 bases unmatched. The CDR3 runs 17 residues. Germline V CDR1 and CDR2: SGDLS, YYNGEE. This table comes from immunoSEQ multiplex PCR, and its TCRdb copy is limited to in-frame clones, with some not included. This table has 80,000 to 100,000 clones, roughly 91% appearing once. The source of this sequence is a young man in good health and CMV-seronegative. The gene calls are TRBV9 and TRBJ2-2; 13 bases match TRBD2. Sequencing used PBMCs. The CDR3 bases are TGTGCCAGCAGCGCCTCTATGACTAGCGGGGGGTGCGGGGAGCTGTTTTTT. Translation: CASSASMTSGGCGELFF.